This T cell receptor beta chain was sequenced during a study of shared clonotypes between healthy human individuals. Trimming cost V 6 bases and J 8 bases, with 10 bases left between them. CDR3 length: 11 amino acids. Germline lookup yields CDR1 LNHDA and CDR2 SQIVND (reference sequence). Source study methods: Junction-only sequences without quality scores were provided by ImmunoSEQ, so filtering was different. Data came from immunoSEQ multiplex PCR; TCRdb stores just in-frame clones and leaves some out. The DNA was the basis for D and trimming; V, J and clone size are from that table. The sample holds 2,100,000 or so clones, approximately 96% seen once.

The material sequenced was naive CD4+ T cells sorted from blood. Subset described: CD45RA+ positively selected. The chain uses TRBV19 and TRBJ1-2; D is unresolved. The receptor comes from a man in his late teens or twenties in good health. The CDR3 loop is CASSTNGGYTF. The CDR3 DNA reads as TGTGCCAGTAGCACAAATGGAGGCTACACCTTC.